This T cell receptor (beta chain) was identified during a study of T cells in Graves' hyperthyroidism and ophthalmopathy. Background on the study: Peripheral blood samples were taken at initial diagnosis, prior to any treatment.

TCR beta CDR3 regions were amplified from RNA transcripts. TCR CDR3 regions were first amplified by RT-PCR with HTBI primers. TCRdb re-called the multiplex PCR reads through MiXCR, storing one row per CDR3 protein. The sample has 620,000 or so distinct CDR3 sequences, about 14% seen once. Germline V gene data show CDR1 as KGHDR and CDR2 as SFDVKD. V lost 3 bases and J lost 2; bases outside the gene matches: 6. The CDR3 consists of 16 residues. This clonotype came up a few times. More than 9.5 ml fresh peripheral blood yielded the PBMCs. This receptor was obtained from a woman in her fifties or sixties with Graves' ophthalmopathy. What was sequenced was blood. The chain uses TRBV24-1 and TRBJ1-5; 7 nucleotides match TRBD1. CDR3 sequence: CATSDPRQGGNQPQHF. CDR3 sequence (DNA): TGTGCCACCAGTGATCCGAGACAGGGTGGCAATCAGCCCCAGCATTTT.